This T cell receptor (beta chain) derives from a study of blood T cells in healthy people across ages. General observations from the study: Significant beta diversity loss was already apparent by age roughly 43, declining roughly linearly.

For the second PCR, which ran for roughly 7 to 11 cycles, a sample-barcoded 5' primer and a J-beta primer mix were used. TCRdb processed the 5' RACE reads anew with MiXCR; each CDR3 protein has one entry. The sample records some 760,000 distinct CDR3 sequences, just under 25% being singletons. Trimming shortened V by 7 bases and J by 5 bases, and 17 bases separated the two germline ends. This CDR3 contains 13 residues. Looked up from germline, CDR1 is SQVTM and CDR2 is ANQGSEA. A few counts support this clonotype. Its antigen is unknown. The sample was also reused in another study, on T cells of mothers and their children. That investigation notes: Sequencing got over 8.5 million TCR beta CDR3 reads from each mother and approximately 3 million from each child.

Sequenced sample: blood. The TCR was taken from a boy under 18 in good health. This sequence joins TRBV29-1 and TRBJ1-1; TRBD1 might be the D (6 bases). This CDR3 is CSAATGTGTEAFF. In DNA form, the CDR3 reads TGCAGCGCCGCTACAGGGACTGGAACTGAAGCTTTCTTT.